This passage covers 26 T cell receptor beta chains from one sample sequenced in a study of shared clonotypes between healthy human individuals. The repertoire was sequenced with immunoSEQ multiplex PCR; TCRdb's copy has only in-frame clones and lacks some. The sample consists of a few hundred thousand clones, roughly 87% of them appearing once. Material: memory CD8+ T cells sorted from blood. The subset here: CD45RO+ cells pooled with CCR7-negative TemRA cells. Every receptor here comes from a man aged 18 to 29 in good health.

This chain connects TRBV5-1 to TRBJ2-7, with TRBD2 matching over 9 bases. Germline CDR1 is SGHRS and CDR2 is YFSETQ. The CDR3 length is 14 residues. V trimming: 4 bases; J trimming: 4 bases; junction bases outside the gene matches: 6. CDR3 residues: CASSHSGRTYEQYF. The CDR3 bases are TGCGCCAGCAGCCACAGCGGGAGGACATACGAGCAGTACTTC.

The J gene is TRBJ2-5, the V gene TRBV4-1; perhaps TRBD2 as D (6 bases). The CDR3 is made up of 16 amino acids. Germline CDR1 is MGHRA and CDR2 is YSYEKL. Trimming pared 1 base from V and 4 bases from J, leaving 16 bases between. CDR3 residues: CASSQGGLRRGETQYF. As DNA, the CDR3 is TGCGCCAGCAGCCAAGGGGGTCTCAGGAGGGGAGAGACCCAGTACTTC.

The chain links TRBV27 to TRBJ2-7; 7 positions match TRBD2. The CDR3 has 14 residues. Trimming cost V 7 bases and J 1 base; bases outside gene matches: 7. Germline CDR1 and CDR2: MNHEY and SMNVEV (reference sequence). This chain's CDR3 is CASTHNSGSYEQYF. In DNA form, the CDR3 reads TGTGCCAGCACCCACAATAGCGGGTCCTACGAGCAGTACTTC.

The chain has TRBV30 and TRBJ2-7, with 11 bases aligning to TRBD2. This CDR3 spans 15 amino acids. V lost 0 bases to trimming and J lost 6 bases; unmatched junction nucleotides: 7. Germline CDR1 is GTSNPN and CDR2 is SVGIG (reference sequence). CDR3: CAWSVLGLAVGEQYF. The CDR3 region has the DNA TGTGCCTGGAGTGTACTGGGACTAGCGGTGGGCGAGCAGTACTTC.

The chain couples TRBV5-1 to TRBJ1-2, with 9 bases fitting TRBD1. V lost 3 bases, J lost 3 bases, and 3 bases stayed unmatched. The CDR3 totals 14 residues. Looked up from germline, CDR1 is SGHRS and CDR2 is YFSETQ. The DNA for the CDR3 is TGCGCCAGCAGCTGGGGGACAGGGCACTATGGCTACACCTTC. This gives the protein CASSWGTGHYGYTF.

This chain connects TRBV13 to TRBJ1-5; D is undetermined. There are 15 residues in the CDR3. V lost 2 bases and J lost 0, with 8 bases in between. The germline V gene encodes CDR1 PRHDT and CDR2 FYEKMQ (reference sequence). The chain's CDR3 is CASSLRAGSNQPQHF. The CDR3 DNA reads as TGTGCCAGCAGCTTAAGGGCAGGTAGCAATCAGCCCCAGCATTTT.

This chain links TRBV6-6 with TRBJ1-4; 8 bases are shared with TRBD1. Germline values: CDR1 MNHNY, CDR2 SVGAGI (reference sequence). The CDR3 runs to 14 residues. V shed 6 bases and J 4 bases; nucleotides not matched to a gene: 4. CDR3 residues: CASRQGAGNEKLFF. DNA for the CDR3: TGTGCCAGCAGGCAGGGGGCGGGTAATGAAAAACTGTTTTTT.

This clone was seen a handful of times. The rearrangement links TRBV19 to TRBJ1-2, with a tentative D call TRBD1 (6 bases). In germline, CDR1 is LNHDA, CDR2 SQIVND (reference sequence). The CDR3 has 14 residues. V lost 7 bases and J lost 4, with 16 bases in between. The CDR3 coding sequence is TGTGCCAGTATTTCGGCGGGACAAGCCTATGGCTACACCTTC. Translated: CASISAGQAYGYTF.

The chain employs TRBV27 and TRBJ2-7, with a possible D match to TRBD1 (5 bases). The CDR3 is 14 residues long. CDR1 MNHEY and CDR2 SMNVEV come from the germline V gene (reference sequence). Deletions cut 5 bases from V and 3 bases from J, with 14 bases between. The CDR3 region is CASSATEYHYEQYF. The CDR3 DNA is TGTGCCAGCAGTGCGACAGAATACCACTACGAGCAGTACTTC.

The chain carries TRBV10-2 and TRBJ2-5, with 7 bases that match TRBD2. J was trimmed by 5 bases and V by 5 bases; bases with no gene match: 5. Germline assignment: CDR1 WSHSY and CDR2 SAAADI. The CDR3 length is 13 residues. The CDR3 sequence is CASSRAGGETQYF. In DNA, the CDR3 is TGCGCCAGCAGTCGGGCCGGGGGGGAGACCCAGTACTTC.

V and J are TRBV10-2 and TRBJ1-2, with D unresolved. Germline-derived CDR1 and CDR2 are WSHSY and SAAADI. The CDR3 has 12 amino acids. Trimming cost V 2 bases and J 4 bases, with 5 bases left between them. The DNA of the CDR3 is TGCGCCAGCAGTGAGGATCTCTATGGCTACACCTTC. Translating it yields CASSEDLYGYTF.

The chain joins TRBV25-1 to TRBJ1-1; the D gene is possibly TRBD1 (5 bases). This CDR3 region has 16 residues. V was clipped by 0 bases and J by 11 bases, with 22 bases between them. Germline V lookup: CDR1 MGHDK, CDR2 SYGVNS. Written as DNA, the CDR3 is TGTGCCAGCAGTGAATACTCGACAGCTTACCCCGACGGGGCTTTCTTT. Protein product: CASSEYSTAYPDGAFF.

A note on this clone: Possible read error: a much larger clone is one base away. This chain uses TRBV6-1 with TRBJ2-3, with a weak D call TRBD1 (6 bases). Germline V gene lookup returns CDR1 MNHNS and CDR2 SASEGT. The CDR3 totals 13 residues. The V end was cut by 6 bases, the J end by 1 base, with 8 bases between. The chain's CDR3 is CASSSGGTDTQYF. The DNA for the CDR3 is TGTGCCAGCAGCTCAGGGGGCACAGATACGCAGTATTTT.

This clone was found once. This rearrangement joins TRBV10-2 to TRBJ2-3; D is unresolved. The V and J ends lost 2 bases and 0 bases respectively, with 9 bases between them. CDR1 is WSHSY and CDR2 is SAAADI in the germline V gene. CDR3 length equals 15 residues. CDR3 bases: TGCGCCAGCAGTGAGCCGGTTGGAAGCACAGATACGCAGTATTTT. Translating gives CASSEPVGSTDTQYF.

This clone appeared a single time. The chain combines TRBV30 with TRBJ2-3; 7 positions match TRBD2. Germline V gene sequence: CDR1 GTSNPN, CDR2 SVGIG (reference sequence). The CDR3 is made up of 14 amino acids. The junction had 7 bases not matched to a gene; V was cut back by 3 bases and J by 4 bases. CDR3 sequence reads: CAWSSGTMADTQYF. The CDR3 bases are TGTGCCTGGAGCAGCGGGACTATGGCAGATACGCAGTATTTT.

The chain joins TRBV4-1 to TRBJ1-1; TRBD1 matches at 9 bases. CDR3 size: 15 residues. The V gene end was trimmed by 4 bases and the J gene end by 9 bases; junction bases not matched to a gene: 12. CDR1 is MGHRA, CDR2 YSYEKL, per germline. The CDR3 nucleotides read TGCGCCAGCAGCCGCCAAGGACAGGGGCGCCGGCAAGCTTTCTTT. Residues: CASSRQGQGRRQAFF.

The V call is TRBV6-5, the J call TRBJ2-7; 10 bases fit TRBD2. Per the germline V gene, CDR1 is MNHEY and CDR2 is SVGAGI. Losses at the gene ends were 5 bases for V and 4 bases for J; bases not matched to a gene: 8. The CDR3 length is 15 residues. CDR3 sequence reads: CASSQWTSGGYEQYF. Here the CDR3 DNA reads TGTGCCAGCAGTCAATGGACTAGCGGAGGATACGAGCAGTACTTC.

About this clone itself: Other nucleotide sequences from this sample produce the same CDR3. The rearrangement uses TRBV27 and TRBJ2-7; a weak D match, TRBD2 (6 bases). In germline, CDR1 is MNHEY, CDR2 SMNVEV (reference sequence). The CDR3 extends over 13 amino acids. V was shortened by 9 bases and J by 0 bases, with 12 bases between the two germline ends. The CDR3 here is CASSLATSYEQYF. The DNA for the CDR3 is TGTGCCAGTTCTCTAGCGACCTCCTACGAGCAGTACTTC.

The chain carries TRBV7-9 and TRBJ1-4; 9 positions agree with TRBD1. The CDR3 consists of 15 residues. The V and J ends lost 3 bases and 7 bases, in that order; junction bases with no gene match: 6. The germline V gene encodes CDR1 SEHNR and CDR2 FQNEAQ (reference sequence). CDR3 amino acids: CASSLLGQGTEKLFF. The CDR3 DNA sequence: TGTGCCAGCAGCTTGCTGGGACAGGGAACTGAAAAACTGTTTTTT. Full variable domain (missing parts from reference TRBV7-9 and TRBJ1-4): DTGVSQNPRHKITKRGQNVTFRCDPISEHNRLYWYRQTLGQGPEFLTYFQNEAQLEKSRLLSDRFSAERPKGSFSTLEIQRTEQGDSAMYLCASSLLGQGTEKLFFGSGTQLSVL.

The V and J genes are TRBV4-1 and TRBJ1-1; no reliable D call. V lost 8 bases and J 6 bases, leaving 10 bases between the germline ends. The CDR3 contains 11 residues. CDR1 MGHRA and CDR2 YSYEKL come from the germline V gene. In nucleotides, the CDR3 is TGCGCCAGCGGCGCGGGAGCTGAAGCTTTCTTT. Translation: CASGAGAEAFF.

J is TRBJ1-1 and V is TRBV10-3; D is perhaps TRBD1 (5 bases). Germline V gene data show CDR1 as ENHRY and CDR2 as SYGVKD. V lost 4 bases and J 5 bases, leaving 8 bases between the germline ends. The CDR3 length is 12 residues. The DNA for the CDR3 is TGTGCCATCAGTGCAGGGCTAACTGAAGCTTTCTTT. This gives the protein CAISAGLTEAFF.

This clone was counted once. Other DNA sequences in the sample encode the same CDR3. CDR3 DNA sequence: TGCGCCAGCAGCCAAGCGGGCTCCTACGAGCAGTACTTC. This gives the protein CASSQAGSYEQYF. V is TRBV4-1 and J is TRBJ2-7; no clear D. The germline gives CDR1 MGHRA, CDR2 YSYEKL. This CDR3 has 13 residues. Trimming left V 1 base short and J 0 bases short, with 4 bases between.

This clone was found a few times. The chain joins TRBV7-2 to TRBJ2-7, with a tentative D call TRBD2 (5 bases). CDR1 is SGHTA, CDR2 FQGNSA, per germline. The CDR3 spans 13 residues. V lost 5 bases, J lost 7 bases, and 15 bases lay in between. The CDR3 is CASSGMGAGEQYF. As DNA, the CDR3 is TGTGCCAGCAGCGGAATGGGAGCTGGAGAGCAGTACTTC.

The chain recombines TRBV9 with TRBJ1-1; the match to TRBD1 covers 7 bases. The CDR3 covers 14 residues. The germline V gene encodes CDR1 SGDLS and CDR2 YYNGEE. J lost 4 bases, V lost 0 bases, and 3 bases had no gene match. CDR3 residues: CASSVGQGSTEAFF. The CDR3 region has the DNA TGTGCCAGCAGCGTAGGACAGGGAAGCACTGAAGCTTTCTTT.

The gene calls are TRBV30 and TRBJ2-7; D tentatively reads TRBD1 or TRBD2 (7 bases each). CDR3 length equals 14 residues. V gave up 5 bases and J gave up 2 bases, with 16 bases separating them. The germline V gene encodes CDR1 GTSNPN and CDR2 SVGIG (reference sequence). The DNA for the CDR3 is TGTGCCTGGGACAGGGTTCGGGGGGCCTACGAGCAGTACTTC. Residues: CAWDRVRGAYEQYF.

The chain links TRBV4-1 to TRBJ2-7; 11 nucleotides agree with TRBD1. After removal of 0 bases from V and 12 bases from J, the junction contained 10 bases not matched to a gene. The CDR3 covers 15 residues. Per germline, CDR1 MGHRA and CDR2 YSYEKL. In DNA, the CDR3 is TGCGCCAGCAGCCAAGACCCCGGGACAGGGGGTTTTGGGTACTTC. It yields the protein CASSQDPGTGGFGYF.